These 14 T cell receptor beta chains were sequenced from one sample in a study of T cells after yellow fever vaccination. TCRdb passed the 5' RACE reads through MiXCR, listing each CDR3 protein once. The data hold just under 600,000 distinct CDR3 sequences, with approximately 13% observed a single time. The source was PBMCs, collected on the day of the yellow fever booster vaccination. These receptors were taken from a man aged 30-40 years who received the YFV17D yellow fever vaccine.

There are a few counts of this clonotype. The chain couples TRBV19 to TRBJ1-5, with D possibly being TRBD1 (5 bases). The ends were cut back, 7 bases at V and 2 bases at J, with 12 bases in the middle. The CDR3 totals 14 residues. Per the germline V gene, CDR1 is LNHDA and CDR2 is SQIVND (reference sequence). Here the CDR3 reads CASKGLGGNQPQHF. The CDR3 DNA is TGTGCCAGTAAGGGCCTGGGGGGCAATCAGCCCCAGCATTTT. The full variable domain, its missing parts supplied by reference TRBV19 and TRBJ1-5, is DGGITQSPKYLFRKEGQNVTLSCEQNLNHDAMYWYRQDPGQGLRLIYYSQIVNDFQKGDIAEGYSVSREKKESFPLTVTSAQKNPTAFYLCASKGLGGNQPQHFGDGTRLSIL.

This clonotype was counted only a few times. The chain links TRBV29-1 to TRBJ2-5; D may be TRBD1 (5 bases). The CDR3 is 12 residues long. Trimming removed 4 bases at V and 3 bases at J, with 9 bases between. The V gene's germline CDR1 is SQVTM and CDR2 ANQGSEA. The DNA for the CDR3 is TGCAGCGTTGCCACAGGAGAAGAGACCCAGTACTTC. It yields the protein CSVATGEETQYF.

This clonotype was seen only a few times. The chain combines TRBV5-4 with TRBJ2-1; 8 nucleotides match TRBD2. V lost 0 bases, J lost 4 bases, and 6 bases stayed unmatched. The CDR3 has 16 amino acids. Germline V gene lookup returns CDR1 SGHNT and CDR2 YYREEE (reference sequence). The CDR3 here is CASSLAVAGGYNEQFF. CDR3 bases: TGTGCCAGCAGCTTGGCCGTGGCGGGAGGTTACAATGAGCAGTTCTTC. Based on the CDR3 plus reference TRBV5-4 and TRBJ2-1, the full variable domain is ETGVTQSPTHLIKTRGQQVTLRCSSQSGHNTVSWYQQALGQGPQFIFQYYREEENGRGNFPPRFSGLQFPNYSSELNVNALELDDSALYLCASSLAVAGGYNEQFFGPGTRLTVL.

The V and J genes are TRBV20-1 and TRBJ1-5; tentatively, D is TRBD1 (5 bases). CDR1 is DFQATT and CDR2 is SNEGSKA in the germline V gene (reference sequence). Deletions cut 5 bases from V and 3 bases from J, with 11 bases between. The CDR3 length is 13 residues. The CDR3 DNA is TGCAGTGCTGTGGACACTAACAATCAGCCCCAGCATTTT. Its protein product is CSAVDTNNQPQHF.

This clonotype was counted a few times. This chain connects TRBV12-3 or TRBV12-4 to TRBJ2-5, with 10 bases fitting TRBD1. Trimming took 4 bases from V and 5 from J; bases not matched to a gene: 10. The length of the CDR3 is 16 residues. DNA for the CDR3: TGTGCCAGCAGTTCAACGCGGACAGGGGGTAGGGAGACCCAGTACTTC. Encoded protein: CASSSTRTGGRETQYF.

The CDR3 region is CASDGHSNTEAFF. The CDR3 DNA is TGTGCCAGCGACGGACACTCGAACACTGAAGCTTTCTTT. V usage is TRBV12-3 or TRBV12-4 and J usage is TRBJ1-1; D possibly corresponds to TRBD1 (5 bases). The CDR3 totals 13 residues. V was cut by 8 bases and J by 1 base, with 11 bases left in between.

Only a few counts were recorded for this clonotype. The CDR3 coding sequence is TGTGCCAGCAGCACAGGGGGCAAGGATGAAAAACTGTTTTTT. Translating it yields CASSTGGKDEKLFF. V and J are TRBV12-3 or TRBV12-4 and TRBJ1-4, with TRBD1 identical over 9 bases. Trimming at V came to 6 bases and at J to 6 bases, leaving 5 bases not matched to a gene. This CDR3 is built from 14 residues.

In this sample, this clonotype turned up a few times. The V gene is TRBV2, the J gene TRBJ2-3; D call uncertain. Trimming took off 8 bases at V and 0 bases at J, with 12 bases between the two ends. Germline V gene data show CDR1 as SNHLY and CDR2 as FYNNEI. The CDR3 runs 14 residues. CDR3 in DNA: TGTGCCAGCGGACGTGGATCTAGCACAGATACGCAGTATTTT. This gives the protein CASGRGSSTDTQYF.

This clonotype has a handful of counts. The chain recombines TRBV20-1 with TRBJ1-4; D possibly corresponds to TRBD1 (5 bases). This CDR3 is 16 amino acids long. The germline V gene has CDR1 DFQATT and CDR2 SNEGSKA (reference sequence). Trimming took 6 bases from V and 2 from J, leaving 19 bases between them. DNA for the CDR3: TGCAGTGCCAAGTCTGCCCAGGGACCCACTAATGAAAAACTGTTTTTT. This gives the protein CSAKSAQGPTNEKLFF.

Only one count was recorded for this clonotype. The chain is built from TRBV19 and TRBJ2-1; 9 bases map to TRBD2. V lost 3 bases and J lost 5; bases outside the gene matches: 8. This CDR3 has 16 amino acids. Germline V lookup: CDR1 LNHDA, CDR2 SQIVND (reference sequence). CDR3 protein: CASSIFSGSTHNEQFF. As DNA, the CDR3 is TGTGCCAGTAGTATCTTTAGCGGGAGTACCCACAATGAGCAGTTCTTC.

This clonotype was detected only a few times. The chain employs TRBV10-3 and TRBJ1-4, with TRBD1 as a possible D gene (5 bases). Per the germline V gene, CDR1 is ENHRY and CDR2 is SYGVKD. The CDR3 is 16 amino acids. V was cut by 3 bases and J by 0 bases, with 11 bases left in between. The CDR3, as DNA: TGTGCCATCAGTGAAGGGACCCAAGCAACTAATGAAAAACTGTTTTTT. It specifies CAISEGTQATNEKLFF.

A few counts support this clonotype. The V and J genes are TRBV6-4 and TRBJ2-1; 9 bases are a match to TRBD2. Trimming cost V 6 bases and J 0 bases; bases outside gene matches: 24. The germline V gene encodes CDR1 MRHNA and CDR2 SNTAGT. This CDR3 region has 22 residues. The CDR3 spells CASRQPRTPGLALQSSYNEQFF. For the CDR3, the DNA is TGTGCCAGCAGACAACCCAGGACTCCGGGACTAGCCCTTCAAAGCTCCTACAATGAGCAGTTCTTC.

This chain joins TRBV24-1 and TRBJ2-7, with D tentatively TRBD2 (6 bases). The V gene lost 12 bases and the J gene lost 9 bases, with 14 bases spanning the gap. The CDR3 consists of 10 residues. CDR1 is KGHDR and CDR2 is SFDVKD in the germline V gene. CDR3 protein: CAAGPSVQYF. For the CDR3, the DNA is TGTGCCGCGGGGCCGAGTGTGCAGTACTTC.

This clonotype turned up a few times. V is TRBV7-2 and J is TRBJ2-5, with TRBD1 as a possible D gene (6 bases). The ends were cut back, 5 bases at V and 4 bases at J, with 14 bases in the middle. CDR1 SGHTA and CDR2 FQGNSA come from the germline V gene. This CDR3 comprises 14 residues. The CDR3: CASSATGSVETQYF. CDR3 coding DNA: TGTGCCAGCAGCGCCACAGGGAGCGTAGAGACCCAGTACTTC.